The clone carrying this T cell receptor beta chain showed up many times. No antigen is known for it. Patients with uncontrolled infections, other autoimmune diseases, pregnancy or lactation were excluded. This CDR3 spans 16 amino acids. Germline V CDR1 and CDR2: SGHAT, FQNNGV. V was trimmed by 1 base and J by 2 bases, leaving 15 bases between them. This specimen belongs to a study of T cells in Graves' hyperthyroidism and ophthalmopathy. The wider study: Peripheral blood was drawn at first diagnosis, prior to all treatment. Study-level findings and limits: Ophthalmopathy was separated from stable hyperthyroidism by a 13 V-J model. Most clonotypes expanded in thyroid above 0.001 were likewise present in blood.

Template material for amplifying TCR beta CDR3 regions consisted of RNA transcripts. Primed by the HTBI set, a first-round RT-PCR was run on the TCR CDR3. MiXCR, run by TCRdb on the multiplex PCR reads, gives a single entry per CDR3 protein. The sample yields approximately 590,000 distinct CDR3 sequences, approximately 14% seen once. The chain combines TRBV11-2 with TRBJ2-7; D may be TRBD2 (6 bases). This receptor was obtained from a woman in her thirties with Graves' hyperthyroidism. Sequenced material: blood. CDR3 protein: CASSLGRLARAYEQYF. As DNA, the CDR3 is TGTGCCAGCAGCTTAGGTCGGCTAGCGAGGGCCTACGAGCAGTACTTC.